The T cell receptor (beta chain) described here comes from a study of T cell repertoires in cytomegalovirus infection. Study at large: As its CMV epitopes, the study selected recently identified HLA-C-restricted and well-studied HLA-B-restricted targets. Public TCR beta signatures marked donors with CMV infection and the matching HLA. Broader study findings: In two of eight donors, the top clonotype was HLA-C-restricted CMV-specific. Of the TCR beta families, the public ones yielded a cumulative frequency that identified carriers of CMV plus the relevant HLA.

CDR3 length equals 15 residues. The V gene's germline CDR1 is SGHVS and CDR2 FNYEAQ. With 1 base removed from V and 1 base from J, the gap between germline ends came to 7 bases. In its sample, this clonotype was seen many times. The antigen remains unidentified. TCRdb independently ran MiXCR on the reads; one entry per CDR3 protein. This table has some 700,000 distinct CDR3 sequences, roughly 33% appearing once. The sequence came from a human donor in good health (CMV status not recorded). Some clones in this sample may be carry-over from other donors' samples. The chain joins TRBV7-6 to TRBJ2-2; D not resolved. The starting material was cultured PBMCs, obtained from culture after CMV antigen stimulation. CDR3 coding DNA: TGTGCCAGCAGCTTAGGACTCGGGAACACCGGGGAGCTGTTTTTT. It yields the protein CASSLGLGNTGELFF.